The 6 T cell receptor beta chains below all came from one sample that was sequenced in a study of T cells in Graves' hyperthyroidism and ophthalmopathy. Researchers took RNA transcripts and amplified the TCR beta CDR3 regions from them. Primed by the HTBI set, a first-round RT-PCR was run on the TCR CDR3. From the multiplex PCR reads, TCRdb called clonotypes with MiXCR, one entry per CDR3 protein. The sample has hundreds of thousands of distinct CDR3 sequences; roughly 17% are singletons. Sequencing was done on a sample of blood. These receptors came from a woman aged 25 to 45 with Graves' hyperthyroidism.

This clonotype has ten or more counts. This chain uses TRBV20-1 with TRBJ2-1; no clear D gene. The germline V gene has CDR1 DFQATT and CDR2 SNEGSKA (reference sequence). This CDR3 has 14 residues. V dropped 5 bases and J dropped 2 bases, with 13 bases sitting between them. The CDR3, as DNA: TGCAGTGCTCGAATGGCGGAAGCCTACAATGAGCAGTTCTTC. Protein: CSARMAEAYNEQFF.

A word on this clonotype: A junction boundary mismatches the germline segment, possibly from a read error. The gene calls are TRBV11-2 and TRBJ2-2; no definite D call. The CDR3 runs to 13 residues. Looked up from germline, CDR1 is SGHAT and CDR2 is FQNNGV. CDR3 nucleotides: TGCGCCAGCCGGAGTCGGGTCGACGGGGAGCTGTTTTTT. Translated, it gives CASRSRVDGELFF.

Only a few counts were recorded for this clonotype. The genes are TRBV13 and TRBJ2-2; D is ambiguous. The CDR3 length is 15 residues. Germline CDR1 PRHDT, CDR2 FYEKMQ (reference sequence). V was cut by 1 base and J by 5 bases, with 11 bases left in between. The DNA of the CDR3 is TGTGCCAGCAGCTTAGACGGCCAAGGGACCGGGGAGCTGTTTTTT. Its translation: CASSLDGQGTGELFF.

This clonotype was seen many times. The chain employs TRBV28 and TRBJ2-1; the D gene could be TRBD1 or TRBD2 (5 bases each). CDR3 length: 13 amino acids. The V gene's germline CDR1 is MDHEN and CDR2 SYDVKM. Trimming removed 6 bases from V and 9 bases from J, with 15 bases in between. Here the CDR3 reads CASSLTEGSEQFF. CDR3 in DNA: TGTGCCAGCAGCTTGACAGAGGGGAGTGAGCAGTTCTTC. The full variable domain, rest sourced from reference TRBV28 and TRBJ2-1, is DVKVTQSSRYLVKRTGEKVFLECVQDMDHENMFWYRQDPGLGLRLIYFSYDVKMKEKGDIPEGYSVSREKKERFSLILESASTNQTSMYLCASSLTEGSEQFFGPGTRLTVL.

This chain joins TRBV10-3 and TRBJ2-5; TRBD2 agrees at 8 bases. Looked up from germline, CDR1 is ENHRY and CDR2 is SYGVKD. J gave up 5 bases and V 4 bases, and 9 bases lay outside the gene matches. This CDR3 region has 15 residues. The CDR3 is CAISVAGRAGETQYF. As DNA, the CDR3 is TGTGCCATCAGTGTAGCCGGGAGGGCCGGGGAGACCCAGTACTTC.

This clonotype was observed a handful of times. This chain uses TRBV4-1 with TRBJ2-3; D might be TRBD2 (5 bases). This CDR3 is 18 amino acids long. Germline V gene lookup returns CDR1 MGHRA and CDR2 YSYEKL. Trimming removed 0 bases at V and 4 bases at J, with 20 bases between. CDR3 loop: CASSQEGSLGVGPDTQYF. In nucleotides, the CDR3 is TGCGCCAGCAGCCAAGAGGGGTCACTAGGTGTAGGTCCAGATACGCAGTATTTT.